One sample yielded the 5 T cell receptor beta chains listed below, sequenced in a study of molecular identifiers for immune sequencing clone quantification. TCRdb reprocessed the PCR reads via MiXCR and lists one record per CDR3 protein. The sample carries approximately 59,000 distinct CDR3 sequences, around 18% recorded once. Sequenced sample: naive CD8+ T cells from blood, with Jurkat cell RNA spiked in. Subset in this sample: FACS-sorted CD8+CD4-CCR7+CD45RA+ naive T cells. The receptors stem from a human donor in good health. Some libraries in this study had Jurkat cell RNA spiked in.

This clonotype occurred many times. The gene calls are TRBV5-1 and TRBJ2-5; TRBD2 agrees at 13 bases. This CDR3 is built from 18 residues. CDR1 is SGHRS, CDR2 YFSETQ, per germline. The V segment lost 5 bases and the J segment 3 bases; nucleotides outside the gene matches: 13. Here the CDR3 DNA reads TGCGCCAGCAGGGACGGACTAGCGGGAGCGGGACTTGAAGAGACCCAGTACTTC. Protein sequence: CASRDGLAGAGLEETQYF.

Ten or more counts support this clonotype. The V gene is TRBV10-3, the J gene TRBJ2-3, with 7 bases matching TRBD1. Trimming at V came to 10 bases and at J to 3 bases, leaving 10 bases not matched to a gene. The CDR3 totals 14 residues. CDR1 and CDR2 (germline): ENHRY, SYGVKD. CDR3 region: CASTGALLTDTQYF. In DNA, the CDR3 is TGTGCCAGTACAGGGGCCCTGTTGACAGATACGCAGTATTTT.

This clonotype was seen ten or more times. The chain combines TRBV4-1 with TRBJ2-1; D tentatively fits TRBD1 or TRBD2 (5 bases each). V shed 0 bases and J shed 8 bases, with 14 bases lying between them. The CDR3 runs to 15 residues. Germline CDR1 MGHRA, CDR2 YSYEKL. The CDR3 here is CASSQDRGPGYEQFF. In DNA form, the CDR3 reads TGCGCCAGCAGCCAAGATCGGGGACCTGGCTATGAGCAGTTCTTC.

This clonotype was counted many times. The chain carries TRBV29-1 and TRBJ1-1; no firm D call. V was trimmed by 2 bases and J by 6 bases, leaving 10 bases between them. The germline CDR1 and CDR2 sequences are SQVTM and ANQGSEA. There are 12 residues in the CDR3. CDR3 sequence reads: CSVEKVRPEAFF. The CDR3 DNA follows: TGCAGCGTTGAAAAGGTACGGCCTGAAGCTTTCTTT.

This clonotype was recorded at least ten times. This chain links TRBV20-1 with TRBJ2-7; the match to TRBD2 covers 9 bases. Losses at the gene ends were 4 bases for V and 5 bases for J; bases not matched to a gene: 12. CDR1 and CDR2 from the germline V gene are DFQATT and SNEGSKA (reference sequence). The CDR3 length is 15 residues. The CDR3: CSANGAGGPFDEQYF. In DNA form, the CDR3 reads TGCAGTGCTAACGGGGCGGGAGGGCCATTCGACGAGCAGTACTTC.